The entry below gives a single TCR beta chain sequence along with its context. The entirety of the isolated RNA underwent reverse transcription, so expressed TCRB transcripts were sequenced. Libraries were prepared by immunoSEQ multiplex PCR; TCRdb keeps only in-frame clonotypes and omits some of them. The sample holds about 140,000 clones, 6.9% seen once. This entry is derived from a study of beta chain features in type 1 diabetes. V trimming: 5 bases; J trimming: 1 base; junction bases outside the gene matches: 4. The V gene's germline CDR1 is MNHEY and CDR2 SVGAGI. The CDR3 runs 15 residues. This sequence originates from a woman aged 25 to 39 in good health. The V and J genes are TRBV6-5 and TRBJ2-3; the match to TRBD1 covers 9 bases. The material sequenced was central memory CD4+ T cells from blood. CDR3: CASSLNRGRTDTQYF. CDR3 coding DNA: TGTGCCAGCAGTCTTAACAGGGGGCGCACAGATACGCAGTATTTT.